The 5 T cell receptor beta chains below all came from one sample that was sequenced in a study of T cell responses to AZD1222 COVID-19 vaccine. Some clones are missing from TCRdb's copy, which holds only in-frame ones; the method was immunoSEQ multiplex PCR. The repertoire consists of roughly 150,000 clones, with around 85% occurring once and the leading ten covering around 0.99%. Source: peripheral blood, taken 28 days after the second AZD1222 dose. These receptor sequences come from an adult who received the AZD1222 COVID-19 vaccine.

This clone was observed a handful of times. The chain is built from TRBV7-9 and TRBJ2-7, with 7 bases matching TRBD1. The V segment lost 5 bases and the J segment 1 base; nucleotides outside the gene matches: 11. The CDR3 has 16 residues. The germline V gene has CDR1 SEHNR and CDR2 FQNEAQ (reference sequence). As DNA, the CDR3 is TGTGCCAGCAGCCCACGGACAGGAAGGGGATCCTACGAGCAGTACTTC. Amino acid sequence: CASSPRTGRGSYEQYF. The entire variable domain, with the rest obtained from reference TRBV7-9 and TRBJ2-7, is as follows: DTGVSQNPRHKITKRGQNVTFRCDPISEHNRLYWYRQTLGQGPEFLTYFQNEAQLEKSRLLSDRFSAERPKGSFSTLEIQRTEQGDSAMYLCASSPRTGRGSYEQYFGPGTRLTVT.

DNA for the CDR3: TGTGCCAGCAGCTTAGGATCGGGGTTTGGCTACACCTTC. The encoded protein is CASSLGSGFGYTF. The genes are TRBV11-2 and TRBJ1-2; D call uncertain. The V gene's germline CDR1 is SGHAT and CDR2 FQNNGV. The CDR3 totals 13 residues. Trimming left V 1 base short and J 7 bases short, with 10 bases between.

The chain employs TRBV12-3 or TRBV12-4 and TRBJ2-3; D gene ambiguous. Trimming removed 6 bases from V and 0 bases from J, with 7 bases in between. CDR3 length equals 13 residues. The CDR3 DNA follows: TGTGCCAGCAGAGCTCTAAGCACAGATACGCAGTATTTT. Translation gives CASRALSTDTQYF.

V usage is TRBV2 and J usage is TRBJ2-1, with 8 positions matching TRBD2. Germline trimming cut 10 bases from V and 11 bases from J; bases unmatched to any gene: 13. The CDR3 consists of 13 residues. Germline V CDR1 and CDR2: SNHLY, FYNNEI. CDR3: CAIAGGEWGQQFF. CDR3 DNA sequence: TGTGCCATCGCGGGGGGAGAGTGGGGTCAGCAGTTCTTC.

This chain uses TRBV3-1 (or the pseudogene TRBV3-2) with TRBJ1-4; TRBD1 might be the D (5 bases). V shed 1 base and J shed 8 bases, with 14 bases lying between them. The CDR3 totals 15 residues. The germline CDR1 and CDR2 sequences are LGHDT and YNNKEL (reference sequence). CDR3 nucleotide sequence: TGTGCCAGCAGCCAAGGATCGGGGGTTGGGGAAAAACTGTTTTTT. Translated, it gives CASSQGSGVGEKLFF.